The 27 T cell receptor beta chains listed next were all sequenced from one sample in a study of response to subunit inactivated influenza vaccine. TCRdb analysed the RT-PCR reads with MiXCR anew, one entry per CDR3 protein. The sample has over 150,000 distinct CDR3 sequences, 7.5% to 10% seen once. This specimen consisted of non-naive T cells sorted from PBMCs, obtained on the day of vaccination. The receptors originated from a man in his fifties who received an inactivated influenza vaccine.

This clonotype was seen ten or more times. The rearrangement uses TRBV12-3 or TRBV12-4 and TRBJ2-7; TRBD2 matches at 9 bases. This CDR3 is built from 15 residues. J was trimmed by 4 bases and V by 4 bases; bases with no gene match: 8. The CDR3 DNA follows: TGTGCCAGCAGTTACCCGGGACTAGCTCCGTACGAGCAGTACTTC. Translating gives CASSYPGLAPYEQYF.

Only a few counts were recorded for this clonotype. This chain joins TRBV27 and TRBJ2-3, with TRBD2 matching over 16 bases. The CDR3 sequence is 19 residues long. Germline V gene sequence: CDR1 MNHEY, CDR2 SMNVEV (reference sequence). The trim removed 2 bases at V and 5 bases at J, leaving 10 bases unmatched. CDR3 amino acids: CASSLKGLAGGWSIDTQYF. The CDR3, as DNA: TGTGCCAGCAGTTTAAAGGGACTAGCGGGGGGGTGGTCGATAGATACGCAGTATTTT.

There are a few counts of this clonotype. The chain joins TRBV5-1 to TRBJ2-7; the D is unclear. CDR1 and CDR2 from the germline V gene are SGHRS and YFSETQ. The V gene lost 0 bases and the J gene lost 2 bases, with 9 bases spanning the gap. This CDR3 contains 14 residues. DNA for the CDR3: TGCGCCAGCAGCTTGGGTCCAGCCACCTACGAGCAGTACTTC. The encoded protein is CASSLGPATYEQYF.

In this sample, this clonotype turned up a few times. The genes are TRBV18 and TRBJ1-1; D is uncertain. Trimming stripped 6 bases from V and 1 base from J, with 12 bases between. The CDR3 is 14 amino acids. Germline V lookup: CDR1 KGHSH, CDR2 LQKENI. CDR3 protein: CASSPLNGNTEAFF. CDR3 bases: TGTGCCAGCTCCCCGCTAAACGGGAACACTGAAGCTTTCTTT.

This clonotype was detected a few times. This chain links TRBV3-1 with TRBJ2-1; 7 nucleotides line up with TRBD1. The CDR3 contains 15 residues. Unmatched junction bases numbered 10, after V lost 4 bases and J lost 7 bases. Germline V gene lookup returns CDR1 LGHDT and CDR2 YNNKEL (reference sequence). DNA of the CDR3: TGTGCCAGCAGCCCTAACAGGGGCGTCGGGAATGAGCAGTTCTTC. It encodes CASSPNRGVGNEQFF.

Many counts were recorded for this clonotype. The CDR3 region has the DNA TGTGCCACCAGCAGAGAACCCCGACAGGGGGCTTTCTTT. Its translation is CATSREPRQGAFF. This chain links TRBV15 with TRBJ1-1; 8 positions match TRBD1. The V segment lost 0 bases and the J segment 11 bases; nucleotides outside the gene matches: 5. The V gene's germline CDR1 is LNHNV and CDR2 YYDKDF (reference sequence). This CDR3 comprises 13 residues.

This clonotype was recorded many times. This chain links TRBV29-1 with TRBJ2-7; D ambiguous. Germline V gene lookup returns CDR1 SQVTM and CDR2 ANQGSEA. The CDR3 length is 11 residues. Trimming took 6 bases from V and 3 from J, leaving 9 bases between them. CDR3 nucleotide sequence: TGCAGCGTGGGATTGGGCTACGAGCAGTACTTC. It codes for CSVGLGYEQYF.

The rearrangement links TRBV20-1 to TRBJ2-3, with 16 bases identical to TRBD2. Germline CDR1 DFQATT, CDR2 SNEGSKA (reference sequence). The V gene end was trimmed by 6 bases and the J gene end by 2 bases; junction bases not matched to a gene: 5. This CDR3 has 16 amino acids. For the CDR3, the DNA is TGCAGTGCCCCGGGACTAGCGGGAGGGCACACAGATACGCAGTATTTT. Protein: CSAPGLAGGHTDTQYF.

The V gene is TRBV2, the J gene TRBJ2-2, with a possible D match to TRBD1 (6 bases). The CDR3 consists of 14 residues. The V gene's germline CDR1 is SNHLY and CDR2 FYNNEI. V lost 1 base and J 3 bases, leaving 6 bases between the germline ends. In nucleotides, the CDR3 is TGTGCCAGCAGTGAAGACAGGGACACCGGGGAGCTGTTTTTT. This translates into CASSEDRDTGELFF.

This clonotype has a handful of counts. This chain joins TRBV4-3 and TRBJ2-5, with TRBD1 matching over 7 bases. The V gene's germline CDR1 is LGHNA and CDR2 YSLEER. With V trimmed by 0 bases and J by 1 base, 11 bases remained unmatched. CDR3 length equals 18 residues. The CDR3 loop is CASSQEARGRGSQETQYF. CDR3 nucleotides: TGCGCCAGCAGCCAAGAGGCGAGAGGCAGGGGGTCCCAAGAGACCCAGTACTTC.

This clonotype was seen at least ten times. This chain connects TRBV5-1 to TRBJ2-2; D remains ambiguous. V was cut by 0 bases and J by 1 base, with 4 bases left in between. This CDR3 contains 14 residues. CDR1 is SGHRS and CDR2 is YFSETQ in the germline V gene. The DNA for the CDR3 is TGCGCCAGCAGCTTGGAGCGGAACACCGGGGAGCTGTTTTTT. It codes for CASSLERNTGELFF.

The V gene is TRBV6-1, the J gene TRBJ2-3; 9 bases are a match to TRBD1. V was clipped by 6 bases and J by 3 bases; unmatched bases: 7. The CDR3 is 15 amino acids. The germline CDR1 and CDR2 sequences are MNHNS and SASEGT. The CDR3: CASSQTGGRTDTQYF. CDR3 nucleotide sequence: TGTGCCAGCAGCCAGACAGGGGGTAGGACAGATACGCAGTATTTT.

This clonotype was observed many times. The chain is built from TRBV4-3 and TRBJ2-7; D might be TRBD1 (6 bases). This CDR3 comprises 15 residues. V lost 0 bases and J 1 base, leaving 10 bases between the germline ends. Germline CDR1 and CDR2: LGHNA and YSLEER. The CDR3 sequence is CASSQEWTASYEQYF. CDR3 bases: TGCGCCAGCAGCCAAGAGTGGACAGCATCCTACGAGCAGTACTTC.

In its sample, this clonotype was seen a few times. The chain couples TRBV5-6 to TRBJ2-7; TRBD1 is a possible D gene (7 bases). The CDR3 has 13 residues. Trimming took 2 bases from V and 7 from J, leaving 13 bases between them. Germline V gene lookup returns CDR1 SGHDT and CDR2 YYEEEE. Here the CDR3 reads CASSFPTGREQYF. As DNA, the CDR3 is TGTGCCAGCAGCTTTCCGACAGGGAGGGAGCAGTACTTC.

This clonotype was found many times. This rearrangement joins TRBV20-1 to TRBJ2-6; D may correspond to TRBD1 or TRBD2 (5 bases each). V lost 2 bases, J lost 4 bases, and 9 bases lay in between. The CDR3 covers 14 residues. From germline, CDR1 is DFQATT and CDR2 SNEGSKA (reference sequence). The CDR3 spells CSARLGTGANVLTF. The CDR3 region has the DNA TGCAGTGCTAGATTAGGGACCGGGGCCAACGTCCTGACTTTC.

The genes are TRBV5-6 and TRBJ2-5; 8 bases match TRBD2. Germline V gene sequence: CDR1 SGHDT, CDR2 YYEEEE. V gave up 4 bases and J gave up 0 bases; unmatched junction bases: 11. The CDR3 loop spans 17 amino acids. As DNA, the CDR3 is TGTGCCAGCAGCCCCGGGCGCGGGGGGCCCGACCAAGAGACCCAGTACTTC. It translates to CASSPGRGGPDQETQYF.

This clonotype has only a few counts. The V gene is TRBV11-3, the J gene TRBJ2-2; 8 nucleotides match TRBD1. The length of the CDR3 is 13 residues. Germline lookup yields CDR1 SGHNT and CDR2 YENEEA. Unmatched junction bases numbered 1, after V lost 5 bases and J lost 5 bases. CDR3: CASSRTGTGELFF. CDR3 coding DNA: TGTGCCAGCAGCCGGACAGGGACCGGGGAGCTGTTTTTT. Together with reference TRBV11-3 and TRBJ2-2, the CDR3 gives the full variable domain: EAGVVQSPRYKIIEKKQPVAFWCNPISGHNTLYWYLQNLGQGPELLIRYENEEAVDDSQLPKDRFSAERLKGVDSTLKIQPAELGDSAVYLCASSRTGTGELFFGEGSRLTVL.

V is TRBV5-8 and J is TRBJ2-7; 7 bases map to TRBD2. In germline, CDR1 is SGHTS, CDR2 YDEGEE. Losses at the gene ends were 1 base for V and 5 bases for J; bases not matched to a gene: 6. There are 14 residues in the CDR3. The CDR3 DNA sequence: TGTGCCAGCAGCTTGCGGGGGGAAAGGCACGAGCAGTACTTC. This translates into CASSLRGERHEQYF.

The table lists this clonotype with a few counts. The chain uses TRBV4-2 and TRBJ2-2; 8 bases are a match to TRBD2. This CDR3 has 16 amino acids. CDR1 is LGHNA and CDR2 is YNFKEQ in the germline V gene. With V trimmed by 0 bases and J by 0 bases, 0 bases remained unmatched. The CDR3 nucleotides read TGTGCCAGCAGCCAAGAAGCGGGAGCGAACACCGGGGAGCTGTTTTTT. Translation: CASSQEAGANTGELFF.

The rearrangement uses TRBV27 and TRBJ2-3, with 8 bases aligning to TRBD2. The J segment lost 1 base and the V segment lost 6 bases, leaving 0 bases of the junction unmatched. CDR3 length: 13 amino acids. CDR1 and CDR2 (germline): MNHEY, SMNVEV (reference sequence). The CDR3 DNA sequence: TGTGCCAGCAGGCGGGAGGGCACAGATACGCAGTATTTT. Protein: CASRREGTDTQYF.

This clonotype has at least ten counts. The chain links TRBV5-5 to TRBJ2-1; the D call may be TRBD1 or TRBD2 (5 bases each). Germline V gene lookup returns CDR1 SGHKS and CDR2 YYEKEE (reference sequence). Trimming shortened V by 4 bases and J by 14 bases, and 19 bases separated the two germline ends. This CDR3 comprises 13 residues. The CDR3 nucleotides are TGTGCCAGCAGCCCGCAATATGGGGGTTTCGAGTTCTTC. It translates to CASSPQYGGFEFF.

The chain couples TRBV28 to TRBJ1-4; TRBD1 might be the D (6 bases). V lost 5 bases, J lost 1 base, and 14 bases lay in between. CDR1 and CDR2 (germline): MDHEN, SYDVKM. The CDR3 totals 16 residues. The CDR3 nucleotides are TGTGCCAGCAGTCCACACCCCAGGGGAACTAATGAAAAACTGTTTTTT. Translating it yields CASSPHPRGTNEKLFF.

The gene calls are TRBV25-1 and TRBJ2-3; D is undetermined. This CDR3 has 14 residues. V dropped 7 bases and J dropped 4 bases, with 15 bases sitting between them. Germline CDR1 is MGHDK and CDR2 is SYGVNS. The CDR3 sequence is CASMETTAADTQYF. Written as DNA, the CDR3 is TGTGCCAGCATGGAGACAACTGCAGCAGATACGCAGTATTTT.

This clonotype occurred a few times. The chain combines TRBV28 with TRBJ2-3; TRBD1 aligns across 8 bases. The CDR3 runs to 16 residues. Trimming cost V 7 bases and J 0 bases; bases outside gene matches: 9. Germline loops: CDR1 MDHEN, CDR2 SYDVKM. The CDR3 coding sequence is TGTGCCAGCAATCCGAGGACAGGGATCAGCACAGATACGCAGTATTTT. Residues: CASNPRTGISTDTQYF.

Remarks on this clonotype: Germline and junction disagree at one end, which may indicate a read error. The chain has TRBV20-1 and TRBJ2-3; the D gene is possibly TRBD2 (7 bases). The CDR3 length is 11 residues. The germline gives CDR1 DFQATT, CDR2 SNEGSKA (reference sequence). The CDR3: CSARGGGAENF. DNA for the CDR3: TGCAGTGCTAGAGGGGGGGGGGCAGAGAATTTT.

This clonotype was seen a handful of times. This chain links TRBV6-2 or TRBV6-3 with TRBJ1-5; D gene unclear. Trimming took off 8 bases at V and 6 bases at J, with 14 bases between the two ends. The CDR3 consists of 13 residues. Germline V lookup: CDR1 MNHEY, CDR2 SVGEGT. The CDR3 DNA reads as TGTGCCAGCGGCTTAACAAGGCTTCAGCCCCAGCATTTT. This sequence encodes CASGLTRLQPQHF.

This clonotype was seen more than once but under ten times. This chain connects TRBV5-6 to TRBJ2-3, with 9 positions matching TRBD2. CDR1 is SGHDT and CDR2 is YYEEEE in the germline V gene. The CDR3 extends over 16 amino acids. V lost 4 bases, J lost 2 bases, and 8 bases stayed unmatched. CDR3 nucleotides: TGTGCCAGCAGCCAGGGACTAGCTCCCGACACAGATACGCAGTATTTT. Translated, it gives CASSQGLAPDTDTQYF. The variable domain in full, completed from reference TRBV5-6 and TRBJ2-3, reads DAGVTQSPTHLIKTRGQQVTLRCSPKSGHDTVSWYQQALGQGPQFIFQYYEEEERQRGNFPDRFSGHQFPNYSSELNVNALLLGDSALYLCASSQGLAPDTDTQYFGPGTRLTVL.